What follows is one T cell receptor (beta chain) and its context. CDR1 MNHNY and CDR2 SVGAGI come from the germline V gene (reference sequence). The CDR3 covers 14 residues. V was trimmed by 8 bases and J by 1 base, leaving 14 bases between them. Some clones are missing from TCRdb's copy, which holds only in-frame ones; the method was immunoSEQ multiplex PCR. The top ten clones hold around 3% of a sample with approximately 100,000 clones, 80% to 95% of them seen once. This sample is part of a study of control samples from healthy donors and cancer patients. The sample consisted of blood. This clonotype originated in a human donor in good health. The donor label of this sample is uncertain. The V and J genes are TRBV6-6 and TRBJ1-1; D may be TRBD1 (5 bases). The CDR3 DNA sequence: TGTGCCAGCCATCCCGGGGGGACGAACACTGAAGCTTTCTTT. Amino acids: CASHPGGTNTEAFF.